The present T cell receptor (beta chain) was sequenced within a study of T cells in Graves' hyperthyroidism and ophthalmopathy (dated by TCRdb to 2018 to 2020). Study-wide context: Peripheral blood samples were taken at initial diagnosis, before any treatment was given. The 90 or so discovery patients were randomly split 7:3 into training and test sets. Prospective prediction of ophthalmopathy was tested in an independent validation cohort consisting of about 19 hyperthyroidism patients and 17 patients who later progressed to ophthalmopathy. After blood sampling, hyperthyroidism patients were treated with methimazole at a starting dose of 30 mg daily, and ophthalmopathy patients were treated with high-dose intravenous methylprednisolone. To identify distinguishing TCR V-J signatures, a discovery cohort of about 100 patients was used, comprising fewer than 45 with Graves' ophthalmopathy and 55 to 65 with stable Graves' hyperthyroidism. In addition, the study compared T-cell repertoires in thyroid tissue and in blood from about 6 Graves' hyperthyroidism patients. TCR Vbeta CDR3 sequencing of some 140 peripheral blood samples (under 45 ophthalmopathy, 75 to 80 hyperthyroidism and some 17 progressor patients) is reported in the paper. Results the study describes overall, beyond this receptor: No statistical method was used to fix the sample size in advance, and group allocation was not hidden from the investigators. In validation, the model predicted progression to ophthalmopathy a median of about 6.5 months before onset, with approximately 71% sensitivity and roughly 77% specificity. A model built on a 13 V-J signature distinguished ophthalmopathy from stable hyperthyroidism, reaching over 85% sensitivity and under 84% specificity in cross-validation and 80%/75% in testing. Most expanded thyroid clonotypes (frequency above 0.001) were also detected in blood, a finding suggesting that blood repertoires may reflect thyroid immune responses.

TCR beta CDR3 regions were amplified from RNA transcripts. The TCR CDR3 was subjected to a first round of RT-PCR using the HTBI primer set and the Qiagen OneStep RT-PCR kit. Libraries were constructed in a second round of multiplex PCR, after which size selection and purification were carried out. Sequencing of the libraries was done on an Illumina HiSeq2000 using paired-end 100 bp reads. The paper's data handling went like this. SOAPnuke was used to process the raw data, removing reads that contained adapters or uncalled bases, had a mean Phred below 15, or lacked an exact match to the constant primer or identifier. High-quality paired reads were merged with COPE v1.2.5, and unique nucleotide sequences were defined as clonotypes. MiTCR v1.1 was used to align the clonotypes against IMGT TRBV, TRBD and TRBJ reference segments. The analysis included only V-J combinations with a frequency above 0.0001, which together covered around 99% of the repertoires. The TCS score was defined as F50 (clonal expansion) divided by E x V (chaos), with BLOSUM62-based TCRdist calculated between CDR3 peptides within each V-J. Welch's t-statistics and random forest reduced 514 V-J features to around 14, which were used in a naive Bayes classifier (R e1071). TCRdb cleaned the public reads at Q25 with fastp, built clones with MiXCR and kept in-frame beta chains. Rows with a matching CDR3 protein are joined into one entry that keeps the most common DNA and genes. These V and J calls rely on TCRdb rather than the paper's analysis. This sample lists 350,000 to 400,000 distinct CDR3 sequences; more than 12% were detected once. Clones ranked in the top ten supply roughly 33% of the sample.

Stable Graves' hyperthyroidism was defined as the absence of progression to ophthalmopathy over 18 months of follow-up. The hyperthyroidism patients were between 18 and 65 years old and newly diagnosed, with a disease duration of less than 2 months. Exclusion was applied to patients with uncontrolled infections, other autoimmune diseases, pregnancy or lactation. Diagnoses were based on clinical symptoms, serum thyroxine and TRAb, thyroid ultrasound and orbital computed tomography. Ficoll-Paque density gradient centrifugation was used to isolate PBMCs from approximately 10 ml of fresh peripheral blood. Trizol reagent was used to extract total RNA, and RNA quality was then checked on an Agilent 2100 Bioanalyzer. This clonotype was seen many times. Its antigen target is currently unknown. No base quality values were provided; no much bigger clone lies one nucleotide off. The CDR3 numbers 14 residues from cysteine through phenylalanine. This entry keeps only the CDR3 DNA: 42 bases, framed from base 1. From a lookup of the germline V gene (reference sequence), CDR1 and CDR2 are LGHDT and YNNKEL. The trim is 4 bases for V and 0 bases for J, with a gap of 7 bases between the germline ends.

The receptor comes from a woman under 40 with Graves' hyperthyroidism. The chain uses TRBV3-1 and TRBJ2-1; no D segment can be confidently identified. The specimen was blood. The CDR3 protein sequence reads: CASSPRTSYNEQFF. Read as DNA, the sequence is TGTGCCAGCAGCCCGAGGACCTCCTACAATGAGCAGTTCTTC.